These 5 T cell receptor beta chains came from one sample sequenced in a study of shared clonotypes between healthy human individuals. The assay was immunoSEQ multiplex PCR, and TCRdb's table has in-frame clones only and misses some. Of around 700,000 clones in the sample, under 95% are singletons; the top ten hold about 24%. Naive CD8 isolation took CD45RO-negative cells positively selected for CCR7 and excluded terminally differentiated effector memory CD45RA+ cells. The sequenced material came from naive CD8+ T cells sorted from blood. The receptors shown here come from a man aged 25 to 45 in good health.

V is TRBV7-8 and J is TRBJ2-1; possible D gene TRBD1, 5 bases. CDR1 is SGHVS and CDR2 is FQNEAQ in the germline V gene. The CDR3 length is 16 residues. V was clipped by 1 base and J by 2 bases, with 12 bases between them. CDR3 sequence reads: CASSLVGREAYNEQFF. CDR3 DNA sequence: TGTGCCAGCAGCTTAGTGGGCAGGGAAGCCTACAATGAGCAGTTCTTC.

This clone was recorded many times. Other DNA sequences in this sample translate to the same CDR3. V is TRBV10-3 and J is TRBJ2-7, with a weak D call TRBD1 (6 bases). This CDR3 spans 13 amino acids. The germline CDR1 and CDR2 sequences are ENHRY and SYGVKD. V lost 3 bases to trimming and J lost 3 bases, with 9 bases between them. As DNA, the CDR3 is TGTGCCATCAGTGAAACAGGGAGCTACGAGCAGTACTTC. It codes for CAISETGSYEQYF.

This chain connects TRBV7-9 to TRBJ2-3, with D possibly being TRBD2 (6 bases). Deletions cut 5 bases from V and 0 bases from J, with 12 bases between. Germline V gene lookup returns CDR1 SEHNR and CDR2 FQNEAQ (reference sequence). The CDR3 runs 15 residues. CDR3 sequence reads: CASSPFGGSTDTQYF. The CDR3 DNA reads as TGTGCCAGCAGCCCCTTTGGGGGGAGCACAGATACGCAGTATTTT.

The chain combines TRBV2 with TRBJ2-7, with D possibly being TRBD1 or TRBD2 (5 bases each). The germline V gene has CDR1 SNHLY and CDR2 FYNNEI. V lost 11 bases and J 3 bases, leaving 14 bases between the germline ends. The CDR3 sequence is 12 residues long. CDR3: CALSGTVYEQYF. The CDR3 DNA is TGTGCCCTATCGGGGACCGTCTACGAGCAGTACTTC.

CDR3 loop: CASSVSGGDQETQYF. The CDR3 coding sequence is TGTGCCAGCAGCGTATCGGGGGGCGATCAGGAGACCCAGTACTTC. The gene calls are TRBV9 and TRBJ2-5; the D gene is possibly TRBD2 (7 bases). The CDR3 spans 15 residues. V shed 1 base and J shed 5 bases, with 15 bases lying between them. The germline gives CDR1 SGDLS, CDR2 YYNGEE.